This T cell receptor (beta chain) is drawn from a study of T cell repertoires in cytomegalovirus infection. About the study: Public TCR beta signatures were indicative of both CMV infection and a matching HLA type. Study findings and constraints: Cumulative public TCR beta family frequency identified CMV carriers with the relevant HLA. In two of eight donors, the top clonotype was HLA-C-restricted CMV-specific.

This CDR3 comprises 15 residues. Trimming took 5 bases from V and 0 from J, leaving 10 bases between them. The germline V gene has CDR1 MDHEN and CDR2 SYDVKM. This clonotype was recorded at least ten times. Its cognate antigen is unknown. From the reads, TCRdb called clonotypes with MiXCR, one entry per CDR3 protein. The data hold 76,000 or so distinct CDR3 sequences, with more than 3% observed a single time. This receptor was obtained from a human donor in good health (CMV status not recorded). Some clones in this sample may be carry-over from other donors' samples. The V call is TRBV28, the J call TRBJ1-4, with D unresolved. The sequenced sample was PBMCs. CDR3 loop: CASSPRRTTNEKLFF. In nucleotides, the CDR3 is TGTGCCAGCAGTCCGCGACGCACAACTAATGAAAAACTGTTTTTT.